This passage covers 25 T cell receptor beta chains from one sample sequenced in a study of T cell changes during pregnancy in multiple sclerosis. Profiling relied on immunoSEQ multiplex PCR, and the TCRdb table lists in-frame clones only, not all of them. Among 50,000 to 65,000 clones, roughly 90% were seen once, and the ten largest hold 1.3%. The starting material was peripheral blood, obtained in the second trimester of pregnancy. These receptors were obtained from a female donor with multiple sclerosis, enrolled in a pregnancy study.

This sequence joins TRBV5-1 and TRBJ2-1; a weak D match, TRBD2 (6 bases). There are 15 residues in the CDR3. Trimming removed 6 bases at V and 12 bases at J, with 25 bases between. CDR1 and CDR2 (germline): SGHRS, YFSETQ. CDR3 in DNA: TGCGCCAGCAATAACCGGGACTCGGATGTATTAGGGCAGTTCTTC. Translated: CASNNRDSDVLGQFF.

V gene TRBV5-5 combines with J gene TRBJ2-7; 9 nucleotides line up with TRBD1. The CDR3 consists of 17 residues. Germline-derived CDR1 and CDR2 are SGHKS and YYEKEE (reference sequence). V shed 1 base, J shed 6 bases, and the junction held 14 bases outside the gene matches. CDR3 region: CASSLYPRRDRDGEQYF. The DNA of the CDR3 is TGTGCCAGCAGCTTGTATCCCCGGAGGGACAGGGATGGCGAGCAGTACTTC.

The genes are TRBV5-4 and TRBJ1-1, with TRBD1 identical over 7 bases. The V segment lost 4 bases and the J segment 8 bases; nucleotides outside the gene matches: 5. Germline values: CDR1 SGHNT, CDR2 YYREEE (reference sequence). This CDR3 has 12 amino acids. CDR3 protein: CASSPGQAEAFF. The DNA for the CDR3 is TGTGCCAGCAGCCCAGGACAGGCCGAAGCTTTCTTT.

This clone was recorded only once. This sequence joins TRBV27 and TRBJ1-1; weak D call: TRBD1 (6 bases). CDR1 MNHEY and CDR2 SMNVEV come from the germline V gene (reference sequence). The V gene lost 8 bases and the J gene lost 1 base, with 14 bases spanning the gap. This CDR3 has 14 amino acids. CDR3 amino acids: CASHRQATNTEAFF. CDR3 sequence (DNA): TGTGCCAGCCATAGACAGGCCACGAACACTGAAGCTTTCTTT.

V usage is TRBV2 and J usage is TRBJ2-3; TRBD1 might be the D (5 bases). V lost 4 bases and J 5 bases, leaving 7 bases between the germline ends. CDR3 length: 12 residues. CDR1 and CDR2 (germline): SNHLY, FYNNEI. The CDR3 protein is CASSVRGDTQYF. The CDR3 region has the DNA TGTGCCAGCAGTGTTAGGGGAGATACGCAGTATTTT.

This sequence joins TRBV4-1 and TRBJ1-4, with 10 nucleotides matching TRBD1. V lost 3 bases, J lost 6 bases, and 4 bases stayed unmatched. The CDR3 loop spans 15 amino acids. The germline V gene has CDR1 MGHRA and CDR2 YSYEKL. For the CDR3, the DNA is TGCGCCAGCAGCCAGGCCGGGACAGGGGATGAAAAACTGTTTTTT. It is translated as CASSQAGTGDEKLFF.

Points on this clone: The DNA is left out, because the CDR3 cannot be placed on it with certainty; the CDR3 is given as TCRdb lists it. This chain links TRBV5-1 with TRBJ1-3. CDR1 is SGHRS, CDR2 YFSETQ, per germline. The CDR3 adds up to 16 amino acids, both ends counted. The chain's CDR3 is CASSTSVPSSGNTIYF.

The chain links TRBV4-1 to TRBJ2-4, with D maybe TRBD1 (5 bases). The CDR3 length is 13 residues. Trimming took off 0 bases at V and 9 bases at J, with 9 bases between the two ends. Per the germline V gene, CDR1 is MGHRA and CDR2 is YSYEKL. Here the CDR3 reads CASSQEGRTIQYF. The CDR3 DNA sequence: TGCGCCAGCAGCCAAGAGGGGCGGACCATTCAGTACTTC.

V usage is TRBV7-2 and J usage is TRBJ1-1; 9 bases agree with TRBD1. In germline, CDR1 is SGHTA, CDR2 FQGNSA. This CDR3 has 16 residues. J was trimmed by 4 bases and V by 1 base; bases with no gene match: 7. DNA for the CDR3: TGTGCCAGCAGCTTAGGTCCACAGGGGGCAGGCACTGAAGCTTTCTTT. Translation gives CASSLGPQGAGTEAFF.

The V and J genes are TRBV19 and TRBJ1-2, with D hard to call. Germline CDR1 reads LNHDA; CDR2 reads SQIVND (reference sequence). CDR3 length: 14 residues. Trimming took 3 bases from V and 2 from J, leaving 10 bases between them. CDR3 sequence (DNA): TGTGCCAGTAGTATTCAGGATACCAACTATGGCTACACCTTC. It specifies CASSIQDTNYGYTF.

The chain links TRBV5-1 to TRBJ1-3; D possibly corresponds to TRBD1 (5 bases). Germline V gene lookup returns CDR1 SGHRS and CDR2 YFSETQ. Trimming pared 4 bases from V and 0 bases from J, leaving 8 bases between. The CDR3 covers 14 residues. CDR3 residues: CASSQGSSGNTIYF. CDR3 bases: TGCGCCAGCAGCCAGGGTAGCTCTGGAAACACCATATATTTT.

The J gene is TRBJ2-1, the V gene TRBV5-6, with D tentatively TRBD1 (5 bases). The CDR3 has 16 amino acids. Germline assignment: CDR1 SGHDT and CDR2 YYEEEE. V shed 2 bases and J shed 3 bases, with 15 bases lying between them. The CDR3 is CASSLKGWGYYNEQFF. Here the CDR3 DNA reads TGTGCCAGCAGCTTAAAGGGATGGGGCTACTACAATGAGCAGTTCTTC.

The chain is built from TRBV4-1 and TRBJ2-7, with 7 bases matching TRBD2. The V gene's germline CDR1 is MGHRA and CDR2 YSYEKL. V lost 1 base, J lost 0 bases, and 6 bases stayed unmatched. The CDR3 is 16 amino acids. DNA of the CDR3: TGCGCCAGCAGCCAAGTCGGGCGGGGGTACTCCTACGAGCAGTACTTC. Translating it yields CASSQVGRGYSYEQYF.

The gene calls are TRBV5-1 and TRBJ1-4; 7 bases align to TRBD1. After removal of 2 bases from V and 7 bases from J, the junction contained 5 bases not matched to a gene. Germline V gene sequence: CDR1 SGHRS, CDR2 YFSETQ. The CDR3 contains 14 residues. CDR3 DNA sequence: TGCGCCAGCAGCTTACAGGGGCCAAGTGAAAAACTGTTTTTT. This gives the protein CASSLQGPSEKLFF.

This clone has a single count. In DNA form, the CDR3 reads TGTGCCTGGAGTTCCTCGGGGACCCAGTACTTC. Its protein is CAWSSSGTQYF. The rearrangement uses TRBV30 and TRBJ2-5, with D hard to call. The CDR3 spans 11 residues. CDR1 and CDR2 from the germline V gene are GTSNPN and SVGIG (reference sequence). V gave up 2 bases and J gave up 7 bases, with 8 bases separating them.

This chain links TRBV2 with TRBJ2-7; unclear D gene. V dropped 6 bases and J dropped 2 bases, with 14 bases sitting between them. Germline lookup yields CDR1 SNHLY and CDR2 FYNNEI. This CDR3 comprises 14 residues. CDR3 residues: CASRLGSTTYEQYF. The CDR3 DNA reads TGTGCCAGCAGACTCGGATCAACTACCTACGAGCAGTACTTC.

The chain recombines TRBV18 with TRBJ2-7; 12 positions match TRBD2. The CDR3 sequence is 16 residues long. CDR1 is KGHSH, CDR2 LQKENI, per germline. Trimming removed 4 bases from V and 3 bases from J; junction bases left unmatched: 7. The CDR3 region is CASSLRLAGDLYEQYF. CDR3 DNA sequence: TGTGCCAGCTCACTACGACTAGCGGGGGACCTCTACGAGCAGTACTTC. The full variable domain, in which reference TRBV18 and TRBJ2-7 provide the parts outside the CDR3, is NAGVMQNPRHLVRRRGQEARLRCSPMKGHSHVYWYRQLPEEGLKFMVYLQKENIIDESGMPKERFSAEFPKEGPSILRIQQVVRGDSAAYFCASSLRLAGDLYEQYFGPGTRLTVT.

This clone was seen a few times. The chain couples TRBV5-1 to TRBJ1-4, with TRBD1 identical over 8 bases. Trimming at V came to 4 bases and at J to 2 bases, leaving 4 bases not matched to a gene. CDR1 SGHRS and CDR2 YFSETQ come from the germline V gene. This CDR3 is 15 amino acids long. The CDR3 protein is CASSPDRETNEKLFF. CDR3 nucleotides: TGCGCCAGCAGCCCGGACAGGGAGACTAATGAAAAACTGTTTTTT.

The chain couples TRBV15 to TRBJ1-1; TRBD1 matches 8 bases. In germline, CDR1 is LNHNV, CDR2 YYDKDF (reference sequence). J gave up 0 bases and V 9 bases, and 3 bases lay outside the gene matches. This CDR3 comprises 13 residues. CDR3 amino acids: CATRQGLNTEAFF. The DNA for the CDR3 is TGTGCCACAAGACAGGGGTTGAACACTGAAGCTTTCTTT.

The rearrangement uses TRBV6-5 and TRBJ1-5; TRBD1 matches 9 bases. This CDR3 spans 15 amino acids. Germline values: CDR1 MNHEY, CDR2 SVGAGI. Trimming cost V 5 bases and J 6 bases; bases outside gene matches: 8. CDR3 in amino acids: CASSRRQGGGQPQHF. CDR3 nucleotide sequence: TGTGCCAGCAGTCGGAGACAGGGGGGTGGTCAGCCCCAGCATTTT.

This clone was recorded once. This chain uses TRBV28 with TRBJ1-5; tentatively, D is TRBD1 (5 bases). Trimming shortened V by 3 bases and J by 7 bases, and 16 bases separated the two germline ends. The CDR3 totals 15 residues. Germline CDR1 reads MDHEN; CDR2 reads SYDVKM. The CDR3 bases are TGTGCCAGCAGTTTTGGCCAGGGTTTTAGGCAGCCCCAGCATTTT. This sequence encodes CASSFGQGFRQPQHF. Complete variable domain (other parts from reference TRBV28 and TRBJ1-5): DVKVTQSSRYLVKRTGEKVFLECVQDMDHENMFWYRQDPGLGLRLIYFSYDVKMKEKGDIPEGYSVSREKKERFSLILESASTNQTSMYLCASSFGQGFRQPQHFGDGTRLSIL.

The chain employs TRBV29-1 and TRBJ2-5, with D maybe TRBD2 (6 bases). CDR3 length equals 11 residues. Germline assignment: CDR1 SQVTM and CDR2 ANQGSEA. DNA of the CDR3: TGCAGTTGGGGGGTGGCGGAGACCCAGTACTTC. Translating gives CSWGVAETQYF.

This chain uses TRBV7-2 with TRBJ1-6; D might be TRBD1 (6 bases). This CDR3 has 15 residues. Per the germline V gene, CDR1 is SGHTA and CDR2 is FQGNSA. Trimming shortened V by 5 bases and J by 16 bases, and 24 bases separated the two germline ends. This CDR3 is CASSPQGSEEARLHF. The CDR3 nucleotides are TGTGCCAGCAGCCCACAGGGAAGTGAAGAGGCGCGTCTCCACTTT. Based on the CDR3 plus reference TRBV7-2 and TRBJ1-6, the full variable domain is GAGVSQSPSNKVTEKGKDVELRCDPISGHTALYWYRQSLGQGLEFLIYFQGNSAPDKSGLPSDRFSAERTGGSVSTLTIQRTQQEDSAVYLCASSPQGSEEARLHFGNGTRLTVT.

The CDR3 spells CASSLRLGDRSFTEAFF. CDR3 in DNA: TGTGCCAGCAGCTTAAGGTTGGGTGACAGGTCCTTCACTGAAGCTTTCTTT. This chain links TRBV13 with TRBJ1-1, with a possible D match to TRBD1 (6 bases). This CDR3 is built from 17 residues. V was shortened by 2 bases and J by 4 bases, with 20 bases between the two germline ends. Looked up from germline, CDR1 is PRHDT and CDR2 is FYEKMQ (reference sequence).

The V and J genes are TRBV7-8 and TRBJ2-7, with 7 bases lining up with TRBD1. The CDR3 spans 16 residues. V lost 4 bases, J lost 0 bases, and 9 bases stayed unmatched. Germline CDR1 and CDR2: SGHVS and FQNEAQ. CDR3 bases: TGTGCCAGCAGCTCACACAGGGGCCCCAGCTCCTACGAGCAGTACTTC. Protein sequence: CASSSHRGPSSYEQYF.